These T cell receptor beta chains were read from a single sample in a study of blood T cell repertoires in COVID-19. TCRdb keeps only in-frame clones here, not all; method: immunoSEQ multiplex PCR. The sample holds about 40,000 clones; 70% to 85% are singletons and the top ten take 2.6%. Sequencing was performed on peripheral blood. These receptors all come from a woman in her fifties or sixties with acute or convalescent COVID-19. CDR3s include the opening cysteine and the closing phenylalanine or tryptophan. A D gene is named only where the DNA matches it firmly. Only some rows state a clone size, as once, few, many or a class for expanded clones.

d_gene,j_gene,abundance,v_gene,CDR3aa,CDR3nt
.,TRBJ1-5,.,TRBV19,CASSIVGSNQPQHF,TGTGCCAGTAGTATAGTCGGTAGCAATCAGCCCCAGCATTTT
TRBD2,TRBJ2-1,.,TRBV11-3,CASSPRGAGGYNEQFF,TGTGCCAGCAGCCCCCGGGGGGCGGGGGGATATAATGAGCAGTTCTTC
.,TRBJ2-3,.,TRBV5-1,CASSLLPGSVTDTQYF,TGCGCCAGCAGCTTGCTCCCAGGGTCCGTAACAGATACGCAGTATTTT
TRBD2,TRBJ2-5,.,TRBV24-1,CATSDPVAGAGTQYF,TGTGCCACCAGTGATCCCGTAGCGGGAGCGGGGACCCAGTACTTC
.,TRBJ1-1,.,TRBV3-1/TRBV3-2,CASSRSGGGNEAFF,TGTGCCAGCAGCCGTTCGGGAGGAGGGAATGAAGCTTTCTTT
.,TRBJ1-1,.,TRBV2,CASGTTTEAFF,TGTGCCAGCGGTACGACAACTGAAGCTTTCTTT
TRBD1,TRBJ1-4,.,TRBV28,CASSFGQGREKLFF,TGTGCCAGCAGTTTCGGACAGGGACGGGAAAAACTGTTTTTT
TRBD2,TRBJ2-3,.,TRBV11-2,CASSSLLGGRVAGAGQYF,TGTGCCAGCAGCTCCCTCCTTGGGGGTCGGGTAGCGGGGGCCGGGCAGTATTTT
.,TRBJ1-5,.,TRBV6-6,CASSPGQTYSNQPQHF,TGTGCCAGCAGCCCCGGACAGACTTATAGCAATCAGCCCCAGCATTTT
TRBD2,TRBJ2-1,.,TRBV3-1/TRBV3-2,CASSLFAGGSYNEQFF,TGTGCCAGCAGCCTTTTCGCGGGAGGGTCCTACAATGAGCAGTTCTTC
.,TRBJ1-5,.,TRBV28,CASSPAGESQPQHF,TGTGCCAGCAGCCCAGCAGGGGAGTCTCAGCCCCAGCATTTT
.,TRBJ2-3,.,TRBV12-5,CASGSIPTGSATDTQYF,TGTGCTAGTGGTTCCATCCCCACAGGTAGTGCGACAGATACGCAGTATTTT
TRBD1,TRBJ2-7,.,TRBV19,CASSIGRQGALEQYF,TGTGCCAGTAGTATTGGAAGGCAGGGGGCACTCGAGCAGTACTTC
TRBD1,TRBJ1-5,.,TRBV15,CATSRTGGDQPQHF,TGTGCCACCAGCAGAACAGGGGGAGATCAGCCCCAGCATTTT
.,TRBJ2-5,.,TRBV30,CAWSVGGLTSETQYF,TGTGCCTGGAGTGTAGGGGGACTAACTTCGGAGACCCAGTACTTC
TRBD2,TRBJ2-1,once,TRBV19,CASSITSGRSSYNEQFF,TGTGCCAGTAGTATCACTAGCGGGAGGAGCTCCTACAATGAGCAGTTCTTC
.,TRBJ1-1,.,TRBV18,CASSERRDEAFF,TGTGCCAGCTCAGAACGGAGGGATGAAGCTTTCTTT
TRBD1,TRBJ1-1,.,TRBV24-1,CATSDPTGGNTEAFF,TGTGCCACCAGTGACCCGACAGGGGGAAACACTGAAGCTTTCTTT
TRBD2,TRBJ2-3,.,TRBV30,CAWSSLAGGEDTQYF,TGTGCCTGGAGTTCGCTAGCGGGGGGAGAGGATACGCAGTATTTT
.,TRBJ1-3,.,TRBV25-1,CASSETGYSNTIYF,TGTGCCAGCAGTGAGACAGGCTACTCGAACACCATATATTTT
.,TRBJ1-5,.,TRBV9,CASSVGPTNQPQHF,TGTGCCAGCAGCGTAGGACCGACAAATCAGCCCCAGCATTTT
.,TRBJ1-2,.,TRBV19,CASRTTRVGYGYTF,TGTGCCAGTAGAACTACCAGGGTCGGCTATGGCTACACCTTC
.,TRBJ1-4,.,TRBV2,CASSESPSVFF,TGTGCCAGCAGTGAAAGCCCCTCGGTGTTTTTT
TRBD2,TRBJ2-2,.,TRBV5-4,CASSRTSGINTGELFF,TGTGCCAGCAGCAGGACTAGCGGGATTAACACCGGGGAGCTGTTTTTT
TRBD1,TRBJ1-5,.,TRBV19,CASTAGTGNNQPQHF,TGTGCCAGTACTGCCGGGACAGGCAACAATCAGCCCCAGCATTTT
.,TRBJ2-1,.,TRBV12-3/TRBV12-4,CASSTFGEQFF,TGTGCCAGCAGTACCTTCGGGGAGCAGTTCTTC
TRBD1,TRBJ1-5,.,TRBV12-5,CASGSGQGRGQPQHF,TGTGCTAGTGGTTCGGGACAGGGTCGGGGTCAGCCCCAGCATTTT
TRBD1,TRBJ2-3,.,TRBV6-1,CASSDVGQGTDTQYF,TGTGCCAGCAGTGACGTGGGACAGGGCACAGATACGCAGTATTTT
.,TRBJ2-5,.,TRBV6-5,CASSHGGRETQYF,TGTGCCAGCTCCCACGGGGGTAGGGAGACCCAGTACTTC
TRBD1,TRBJ1-1,.,TRBV6-2/TRBV6-3,CASSQGAEAFF,TGTGCCAGCAGCCAGGGGGCCGAAGCTTTCTTT
.,TRBJ1-5,once,TRBV2,CASSEWTGNQPQHF,TGTGCCAGCAGTGAGTGGACAGGCAATCAGCCCCAGCATTTT
TRBD2,TRBJ2-3,.,TRBV5-4,CASSADLLAGVTDTQYF,TGTGCCAGCAGCGCCGACCTACTAGCGGGAGTCACAGATACGCAGTATTTT
.,TRBJ1-2,.,TRBV2,CASSEAQSRRFYGYTF,TGTGCCAGCAGTGAAGCGCAGAGTAGGAGATTCTATGGCTACACCTTC
TRBD1,TRBJ1-5,.,TRBV4-2,CASSQGVQGGNQPQHF,TGTGCCAGCAGCCAAGGTGTTCAGGGGGGAAATCAGCCCCAGCATTTT
TRBD2,TRBJ2-5,.,TRBV7-6,CASSLEVAGFSSLQETQYF,TGTGCCAGCAGCTTAGAGGTAGCGGGCTTCTCTTCGCTACAAGAGACCCAGTACTTC
TRBD1,TRBJ1-6,.,TRBV18,CASSRLRGTGGWSPLHF,TGTGCCAGCTCACGACTTCGTGGGACAGGGGGCTGGTCACCCCTCCACTTT
.,TRBJ1-2,.,TRBV3-1/TRBV3-2,CASSQEKFQGRRGYTF,TGTGCCAGCAGCCAAGAGAAATTCCAGGGGAGAAGGGGCTACACCTTC
.,TRBJ1-2,.,TRBV15,CATSRGGQGMGGYTF,TGTGCCACCAGCAGAGGAGGCCAGGGCATGGGGGGCTACACCTTC
.,TRBJ2-7,.,TRBV6-5,CASSYSMERSYEQYF,TGTGCCAGCAGTTACTCGATGGAGAGATCCTACGAGCAGTACTTC
.,TRBJ2-7,.,TRBV24-1,CATSDSSGSPYEQYF,TGTGCCACCAGTGATTCAAGCGGATCTCCCTACGAGCAGTACTTC
.,TRBJ1-3,.,TRBV19,CASSMGGQLHSGNTIYF,TGTGCCAGTAGTATGGGAGGGCAGCTCCACTCTGGAAACACCATATATTTT
TRBD1,TRBJ2-5,.,TRBV7-6,CASSLGGTASETQYF,TGTGCCAGCAGCTTAGGTGGGACAGCCTCCGAGACCCAGTACTTC
TRBD1,TRBJ2-5,.,TRBV5-1,CASSVDRGIGETQYF,TGCGCCAGCAGCGTCGACAGGGGAATAGGGGAGACCCAGTACTTC
.,TRBJ1-2,.,TRBV6-5,CASGTSTSVYGYTF,TGTGCCAGCGGCACAAGTACATCCGTTTATGGCTACACCTTC
.,TRBJ2-5,.,TRBV12-3/TRBV12-4,CASRETGRETQYF,TGTGCCAGCAGGGAAACAGGCCGGGAGACCCAGTACTTC
TRBD2,TRBJ2-2,.,TRBV6-6,CASRGGTGELFF,TGTGCCAGCAGGGGGGGGACCGGGGAGCTGTTTTTT
TRBD1,TRBJ1-1,.,TRBV19,CASSILTGTGRNTEAFF,TGTGCCAGTAGTATTCTAACCGGGACAGGGAGGAACACTGAAGCTTTCTTT
.,TRBJ2-2,.,TRBV11-3,CASSPGGVAGELFF,TGTGCCAGCAGCCCCGGGGGTGTGGCCGGGGAGCTGTTTTTT
.,TRBJ2-1,.,TRBV7-3,CASSPTGSNEQFF,TGTGCCAGCAGCCCCACGGGATCCAATGAGCAGTTCTTC
.,TRBJ1-2,few,TRBV19,CASSISGINGYTF,TGTGCCAGTAGTATTTCAGGGATTAATGGCTACACCTTC